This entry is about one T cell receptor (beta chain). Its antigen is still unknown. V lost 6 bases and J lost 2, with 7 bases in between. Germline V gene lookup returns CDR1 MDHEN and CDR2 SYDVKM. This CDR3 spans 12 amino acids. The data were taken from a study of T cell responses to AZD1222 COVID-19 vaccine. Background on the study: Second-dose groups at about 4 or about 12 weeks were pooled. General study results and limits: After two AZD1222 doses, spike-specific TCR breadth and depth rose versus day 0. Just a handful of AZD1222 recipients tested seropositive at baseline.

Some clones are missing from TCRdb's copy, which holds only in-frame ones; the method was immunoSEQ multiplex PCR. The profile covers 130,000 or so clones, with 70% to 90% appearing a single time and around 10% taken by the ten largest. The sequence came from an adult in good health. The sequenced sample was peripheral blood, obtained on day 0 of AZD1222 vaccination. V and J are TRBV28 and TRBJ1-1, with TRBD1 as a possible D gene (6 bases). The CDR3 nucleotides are TGTGCCAGCAGGGACAGTAACACTGAAGCTTTCTTT. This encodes CASRDSNTEAFF.